Below are 2 T cell receptor beta chains sequenced from a single sample in a study of spatial heterogeneity in lung cancer. MiXCR was run by TCRdb on the 5' RACE reads, yielding one entry per CDR3 protein. The sample consists of more than 60,000 distinct CDR3 sequences, about 8% of them appearing once. Time point meaning: sample taken at primary tumor resection. This specimen was PBMCs, taken at surgery. These receptors came from a male donor with early-stage non-small cell lung cancer.

This clonotype was observed at least ten times. J is TRBJ1-5 and V is TRBV28, with 7 bases matching TRBD1. The CDR3 runs 13 residues. The J segment lost 6 bases and the V segment lost 6 bases, leaving 5 bases of the junction unmatched. Looked up from germline, CDR1 is MDHEN and CDR2 is SYDVKM. The CDR3 protein is CASSRDRTQPQHF. CDR3 bases: TGTGCCAGCAGCCGGGACAGAACTCAGCCCCAGCATTTT.

This clonotype was seen repeatedly, ten times or more. The V gene is TRBV25-1, the J gene TRBJ2-7; D not resolved. V was pared by 4 bases and J by 1 base, with 5 bases between. CDR3 length: 12 amino acids. Germline V gives CDR1 MGHDK, CDR2 SYGVNS. As DNA, the CDR3 is TGTGCCAGCAGTGTTCAGTCCTACGAGCAGTACTTC. This encodes CASSVQSYEQYF.